What follows are 31 T cell receptor beta chains derived from one specimen sequenced in a study of neurological immune-mediated disorders. TCRdb re-analysed the 5' RACE reads in MiXCR, keeping a single row per CDR3 protein. The table lists about 55,000 distinct CDR3 sequences, roughly 4.6% of them singletons. What was sequenced was PBMCs. The receptors were gathered from a man aged 45-65 years with multiple sclerosis.

This chain links TRBV5-1 with TRBJ2-7; tentatively, D is TRBD2 (6 bases). The V end lost 4 bases, the J end lost 5 bases, and 19 bases lay between the germline ends. CDR3 length: 15 amino acids. Germline V gene lookup returns CDR1 SGHRS and CDR2 YFSETQ. The CDR3 region is CASSRSGALHHEQYF. The CDR3 nucleotides read TGCGCCAGCAGCCGGTCGGGAGCACTCCACCACGAGCAGTACTTC.

The rearrangement uses TRBV10-3 and TRBJ2-2; a possible D gene is TRBD1 (5 bases). The CDR3 extends over 18 amino acids. The germline V and J ends were trimmed by 5 bases and 0 bases, with 19 bases remaining between them. Germline assignment: CDR1 ENHRY and CDR2 SYGVKD. CDR3 nucleotides: TGTGCCATCAGTAGCGTTCTCAGGACATCAACGAACACCGGGGAGCTGTTTTTT. Translating gives CAISSVLRTSTNTGELFF.

The chain is built from TRBV4-1 and TRBJ1-1, with a possible D match to TRBD1 (6 bases). The CDR3 has 15 residues. Germline CDR1 reads MGHRA; CDR2 reads YSYEKL. V lost 2 bases and J lost 6, with 16 bases in between. The CDR3: CASSQCGGGRAEAFF. CDR3 DNA sequence: TGCGCCAGCAGCCAATGCGGGGGGGGCAGGGCTGAAGCTTTCTTT.

Ten or more counts support this clonotype. V gene TRBV11-3 combines with J gene TRBJ1-1, with a possible D match to TRBD1 (5 bases). This CDR3 spans 14 amino acids. Trimming took off 1 base at V and 5 bases at J, with 11 bases between the two ends. Germline CDR1 SGHNT, CDR2 YENEEA. The CDR3 nucleotides are TGTGCCAGCAGCTTAGGGACACCGGGGACTGAAGCTTTCTTT. Protein sequence: CASSLGTPGTEAFF.

This clonotype was counted ten times or more. The chain combines TRBV29-1 with TRBJ1-1; 9 bases match TRBD1. The trim removed 0 bases at V and 5 bases at J, leaving 10 bases unmatched. This CDR3 spans 16 amino acids. Germline values: CDR1 SQVTM, CDR2 ANQGSEA. Written as DNA, the CDR3 is TGCAGCGTTGAAGATTCCGGGACAGGGCGTGATACTGAAGCTTTCTTT. Protein sequence: CSVEDSGTGRDTEAFF. The full variable domain, its missing parts supplied by reference TRBV29-1 and TRBJ1-1, is SAVISQKPSRDICQRGTSLTIQCQVDSQVTMMFWYRQQPGQSLTLIATANQGSEATYESGFVIDKFPISRPNLTFSTLTVSNMSPEDSSIYLCSVEDSGTGRDTEAFFGQGTRLTVV.

The chain has TRBV19 and TRBJ2-1; TRBD1 matches at 8 bases. The V gene's germline CDR1 is LNHDA and CDR2 SQIVND (reference sequence). Trimming at V came to 1 base and at J to 7 bases, leaving 3 bases not matched to a gene. This CDR3 has 14 residues. The CDR3 DNA reads TGTGCCAGTAGTATAGCGACAGGGGTAAATGAGCAGTTCTTC. Encoded protein: CASSIATGVNEQFF.

This clonotype showed up many times. V and J are TRBV12-3 or TRBV12-4 and TRBJ1-1; D remains unclear. V was cut by 7 bases and J by 6 bases, with 15 bases left in between. The length of the CDR3 is 13 residues. The CDR3 DNA follows: TGTGCCAGCACCATGATCGATAAGCCTGAAGCTTTCTTT. Protein sequence: CASTMIDKPEAFF.

In this sample, this clonotype turned up many times. The rearrangement uses TRBV20-1 and TRBJ2-2; tentatively, D is TRBD2 (7 bases). V was shortened by 4 bases and J by 0 bases, with 12 bases between the two germline ends. The CDR3 is made up of 15 amino acids. Germline V gene data show CDR1 as DFQATT and CDR2 as SNEGSKA (reference sequence). CDR3 residues: CSAKGGGANTGELFF. DNA for the CDR3: TGCAGTGCTAAAGGGGGGGGGGCGAACACCGGGGAGCTGTTTTTT.

This clonotype showed up just a few times. The chain employs TRBV12-3 or TRBV12-4 and TRBJ2-2; TRBD1 might be the D (6 bases). The CDR3 consists of 17 residues. The V end was cut by 3 bases, the J end by 6 bases, with 20 bases between. CDR3 DNA sequence: TGTGCCAGCAGTTTGGAACGCAGGGGCCAACGCCCCGGGGAGCTGTTTTTT. Its protein is CASSLERRGQRPGELFF.

There are many counts of this clonotype. This chain joins TRBV6-4 and TRBJ2-1; 9 bases agree with TRBD2. This CDR3 has 15 residues. Per the germline V gene, CDR1 is MRHNA and CDR2 is SNTAGT. The trim removed 0 bases at V and 6 bases at J, leaving 3 bases unmatched. The chain's CDR3 is CASSDSAGGLNEQFF. CDR3 sequence (DNA): TGTGCCAGCAGTGACTCGGCGGGGGGGCTCAATGAGCAGTTCTTC.

There are many counts of this clonotype. This rearrangement joins TRBV27 to TRBJ2-7; TRBD1 is a possible D gene (6 bases). The V gene lost 6 bases and the J gene lost 4 bases, with 19 bases spanning the gap. Germline CDR1 reads MNHEY; CDR2 reads SMNVEV (reference sequence). This CDR3 region has 15 residues. The CDR3 DNA follows: TGTGCCAGCAGGGTGACAGGAGTCGGGGCGTACGAGCAGTACTTC. As protein: CASRVTGVGAYEQYF.

The sample holds many counts of this clonotype. The rearrangement links TRBV4-1 to TRBJ2-7; 14 positions agree with TRBD2. After removal of 4 bases from V and 5 bases from J, the junction contained 10 bases not matched to a gene. CDR1 is MGHRA and CDR2 is YSYEKL in the germline V gene. The CDR3 loop spans 17 amino acids. The CDR3 spells CASSLYAGTSGSDEQYF. Written as DNA, the CDR3 is TGCGCCAGCAGCCTTTACGCGGGGACTAGCGGGAGCGACGAGCAGTACTTC.

V gene TRBV29-1 combines with J gene TRBJ2-3; 7 bases fit TRBD1. This CDR3 comprises 12 residues. From germline, CDR1 is SQVTM and CDR2 ANQGSEA. The junction had 5 bases not matched to a gene; V was cut back by 7 bases and J by 4 bases. The CDR3 nucleotides are TGCAGCGCTGCGCAGGGGGCAGATACGCAGTATTTT. Translation: CSAAQGADTQYF.

This clonotype has ten or more counts. The rearrangement links TRBV20-1 to TRBJ2-3; 10 bases match TRBD1. The germline V gene encodes CDR1 DFQATT and CDR2 SNEGSKA (reference sequence). V gave up 2 bases and J gave up 7 bases; unmatched junction bases: 6. This CDR3 region has 14 residues. CDR3 protein: CSARWDRGSNTQYF. The CDR3 nucleotides read TGCAGTGCTAGATGGGACAGGGGATCAAATACGCAGTATTTT.

This clonotype was detected many times. V is TRBV7-9 and J is TRBJ2-5; the D gene is possibly TRBD1 (5 bases). V lost 3 bases and J lost 2, with 16 bases in between. Germline loops: CDR1 SEHNR, CDR2 FQNEAQ (reference sequence). This CDR3 has 16 amino acids. CDR3: CASSLGQGPSQETQYF. The CDR3 DNA is TGTGCCAGCAGCTTGGGGCAGGGTCCATCACAAGAGACCCAGTACTTC.

This clonotype was counted at least ten times. The V and J genes are TRBV7-9 and TRBJ2-5; D perhaps matches TRBD2 (7 bases). V gave up 5 bases and J gave up 4 bases, with 14 bases separating them. The CDR3 covers 14 residues. Germline values: CDR1 SEHNR, CDR2 FQNEAQ (reference sequence). The CDR3 sequence: CASSIRGGRETQYF. CDR3 in DNA: TGTGCCAGCAGCATAAGGGGGGGAAGAGAGACCCAGTACTTC. Full variable domain (rest looked up from reference TRBV7-9 and TRBJ2-5): DTGVSQNPRHKITKRGQNVTFRCDPISEHNRLYWYRQTLGQGPEFLTYFQNEAQLEKSRLLSDRFSAERPKGSFSTLEIQRTEQGDSAMYLCASSIRGGRETQYFGPGTRLLVL.

At least ten counts were recorded for this clonotype. The chain has TRBV6-5 and TRBJ2-5; 11 bases fit TRBD2. CDR3 length equals 14 residues. Trimming removed 5 bases from V and 5 bases from J; junction bases left unmatched: 4. Germline V lookup: CDR1 MNHEY, CDR2 SVGAGI. Here the CDR3 reads CASSISGRGETQYF. In DNA, the CDR3 is TGTGCCAGCAGTATTAGCGGGAGGGGGGAGACCCAGTACTTC.

This clonotype was seen ten or more times. The gene calls are TRBV20-1 and TRBJ1-2, with D perhaps TRBD1 (6 bases). Trimming removed 3 bases at V and 2 bases at J, with 7 bases between. CDR1 and CDR2 (germline): DFQATT, SNEGSKA (reference sequence). CDR3 length: 12 residues. The CDR3 protein is CSASTGNYGYTF. The CDR3 DNA sequence: TGCAGTGCTAGTACAGGGAACTATGGCTACACCTTC.

The table lists this clonotype with many counts. The J gene is TRBJ1-2, the V gene TRBV11-3; TRBD1 aligns across 11 bases. Trimming at V came to 0 bases and at J to 3 bases, leaving 3 bases not matched to a gene. From germline, CDR1 is SGHNT and CDR2 YENEEA. This CDR3 comprises 16 residues. The CDR3 nucleotides read TGTGCCAGCAGCTTAGAAAGGACAGGGGGCGACTATGGCTACACCTTC. This translates into CASSLERTGGDYGYTF. Complete variable domain (other parts from reference TRBV11-3 and TRBJ1-2): EAGVVQSPRYKIIEKKQPVAFWCNPISGHNTLYWYLQNLGQGPELLIRYENEEAVDDSQLPKDRFSAERLKGVDSTLKIQPAELGDSAVYLCASSLERTGGDYGYTFGSGTRLTVV.

There are many counts of this clonotype. The rearrangement joins TRBV7-6 to TRBJ2-7; 9 positions agree with TRBD1. Germline CDR1 is SGHVS and CDR2 is FNYEAQ. Trimming removed 8 bases from V and 2 bases from J; junction bases left unmatched: 10. This CDR3 contains 15 residues. The chain's CDR3 is CASGPQGTGTYEQYF. The CDR3 region has the DNA TGTGCCAGCGGCCCGCAGGGGACAGGGACCTACGAGCAGTACTTC.

This clonotype showed up many times. V and J are TRBV24-1 and TRBJ1-5, with TRBD1 as a possible D gene (6 bases). CDR3 length: 14 amino acids. Germline CDR1 KGHDR, CDR2 SFDVKD. V was pared by 5 bases and J by 7 bases, with 14 bases between. CDR3 region: CATSAAATGQPQHF. CDR3 in DNA: TGTGCCACCAGTGCCGCAGCGACAGGACAGCCCCAGCATTTT.

This clonotype was detected many times. The chain recombines TRBV7-2 with TRBJ2-7; 10 bases match TRBD2. CDR3 size: 16 residues. Germline trimming cut 5 bases from V and 0 bases from J; bases unmatched to any gene: 7. CDR1 SGHTA and CDR2 FQGNSA come from the germline V gene. Here the CDR3 DNA reads TGTGCCAGCAGCCTCCGGGGACTAGCGAGCTCCTACGAGCAGTACTTC. Translated: CASSLRGLASSYEQYF.

This clonotype was found many times. The chain joins TRBV7-6 to TRBJ2-1, with TRBD2 matching over 8 bases. In germline, CDR1 is SGHVS, CDR2 FNYEAQ. V lost 1 base to trimming and J lost 4 bases; unmatched junction nucleotides: 6. The CDR3 totals 16 residues. DNA of the CDR3: TGTGCCAGCAGCTTAGAAGCGGGAGCGAGGTACAATGAGCAGTTCTTC. It codes for CASSLEAGARYNEQFF. The variable domain in full, with the rest retrieved from reference TRBV7-6 and TRBJ2-1, is GAGVSQSPRYKVTKRGQDVALRCDPISGHVSLYWYRQALGQGPEFLTYFNYEAQQDKSGLPNDRFSAERPEGSISTLTIQRTEQRDSAMYRCASSLEAGARYNEQFFGPGTRLTVL.

This clonotype was counted ten times or more. The rearrangement uses TRBV6-5 and TRBJ2-1, with 9 bases that match TRBD2. The V gene's germline CDR1 is MNHEY and CDR2 SVGAGI. The CDR3 is made up of 16 amino acids. Trimming at V came to 2 bases and at J to 5 bases, leaving 7 bases not matched to a gene. The CDR3 loop reads CASSYTGTSRHNEQFF. DNA for the CDR3: TGTGCCAGCAGTTACACCGGGACTAGCCGTCACAATGAGCAGTTCTTC.

This clonotype was counted at least ten times. The gene calls are TRBV10-3 and TRBJ1-2; possibly TRBD1 for D (5 bases). V was shortened by 11 bases and J by 0 bases, with 13 bases between the two germline ends. The CDR3 spans 13 residues. Germline assignment: CDR1 ENHRY and CDR2 SYGVKD. CDR3 protein: CASGQGANYGYTF. DNA of the CDR3: TGTGCCTCAGGGCAGGGAGCTAACTATGGCTACACCTTC.

This clonotype was recorded many times. The chain employs TRBV5-1 and TRBJ2-3; D remains ambiguous. CDR3 length: 12 residues. Trimming stripped 1 base from V and 6 bases from J, with 6 bases between. The germline CDR1 and CDR2 sequences are SGHRS and YFSETQ. CDR3 bases: TGCGCCAGCAGCTTGTATCGTGATACGCAGTATTTT. This gives the protein CASSLYRDTQYF. Full variable domain (remainder filled in from reference TRBV5-1 and TRBJ2-3): KAGVTQTPRYLIKTRGQQVTLSCSPISGHRSVSWYQQTPGQGLQFLFEYFSETQRNKGNFPGRFSGRQFSNSRSEMNVSTLELGDSALYLCASSLYRDTQYFGPGTRLTVL.

There are many counts of this clonotype. The chain recombines TRBV12-3 or TRBV12-4 with TRBJ2-5, with 10 bases identical to TRBD1. The CDR3 is 15 residues long. Trimming took 8 bases from V and 5 from J; bases not matched to a gene: 11. The CDR3 region has the DNA TGTGCCAGCGGTGGGGGACAGGGGAGAAGGGAGACCCAGTACTTC. Translating it yields CASGGGQGRRETQYF.

The chain combines TRBV9 with TRBJ2-1, with D perhaps given as TRBD1 or TRBD2 (6 bases each). V was cut by 3 bases and J by 4 bases, with 17 bases left in between. This CDR3 comprises 16 residues. Germline V gene lookup returns CDR1 SGDLS and CDR2 YYNGEE. The CDR3 region has the DNA TGTGCCAGCAGCGCCCGGTGGGGGGCATCGTACAATGAGCAGTTCTTC. Translated: CASSARWGASYNEQFF.

This clonotype was detected many times. Germline and junction disagree at one end, which may indicate a read error. The V call is TRBV4-1, the J call TRBJ1-5; D is undetermined. CDR1 MGHRA and CDR2 YSYEKL come from the germline V gene. The CDR3 is 15 residues long. CDR3 region: CASSPGENSNQPQNF. The DNA for the CDR3 is TGCGCCAGCAGCCCCGGAGAGAATAGCAATCAGCCCCAGAATTTT.

The sample holds a few counts of this clonotype. The chain has TRBV4-1 and TRBJ2-1; D unresolved. Looked up from germline, CDR1 is MGHRA and CDR2 is YSYEKL. V lost 0 bases and J lost 8, with 17 bases in between. The CDR3 is made up of 16 amino acids. The CDR3 DNA reads as TGCGCCAGCAGCCAAGAAGGTACAATGGGCTGGGATGAGCAGTTCTTC. This sequence encodes CASSQEGTMGWDEQFF.

The sample holds many counts of this clonotype. This chain uses TRBV20-1 with TRBJ2-7; D might be TRBD2 (6 bases). The V and J ends lost 0 bases and 4 bases respectively, with 13 bases between them. CDR3 length: 14 residues. Germline V gives CDR1 DFQATT, CDR2 SNEGSKA (reference sequence). The CDR3 region is CSAREGFAGYEQYF. CDR3 coding DNA: TGCAGTGCTAGAGAGGGCTTTGCGGGATACGAGCAGTACTTC.